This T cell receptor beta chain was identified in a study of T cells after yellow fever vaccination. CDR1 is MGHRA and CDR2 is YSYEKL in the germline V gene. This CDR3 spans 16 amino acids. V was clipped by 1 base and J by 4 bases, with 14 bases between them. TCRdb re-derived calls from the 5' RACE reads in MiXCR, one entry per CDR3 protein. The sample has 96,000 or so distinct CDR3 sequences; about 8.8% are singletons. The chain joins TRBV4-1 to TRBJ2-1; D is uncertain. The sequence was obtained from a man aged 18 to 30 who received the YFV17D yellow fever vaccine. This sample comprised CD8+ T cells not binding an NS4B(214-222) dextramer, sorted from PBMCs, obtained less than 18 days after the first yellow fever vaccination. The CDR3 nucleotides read TGCGCCAGCAGCCAAGTTCCCCAGCAAGAGTACAATGAGCAGTTCTTC. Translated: CASSQVPQQEYNEQFF.